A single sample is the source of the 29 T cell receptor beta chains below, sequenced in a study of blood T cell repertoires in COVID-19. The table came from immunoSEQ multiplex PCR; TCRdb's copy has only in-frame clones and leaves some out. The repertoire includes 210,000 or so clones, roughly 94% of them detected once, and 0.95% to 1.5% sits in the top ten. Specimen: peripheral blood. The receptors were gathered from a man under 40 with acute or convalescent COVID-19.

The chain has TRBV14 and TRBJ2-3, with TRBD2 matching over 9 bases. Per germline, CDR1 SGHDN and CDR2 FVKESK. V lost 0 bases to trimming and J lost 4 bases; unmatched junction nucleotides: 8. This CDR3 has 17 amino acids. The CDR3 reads CASSQDHRLAGSDTQYF. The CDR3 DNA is TGTGCCAGCAGCCAAGATCATAGGCTAGCGGGATCAGATACGCAGTATTTT.

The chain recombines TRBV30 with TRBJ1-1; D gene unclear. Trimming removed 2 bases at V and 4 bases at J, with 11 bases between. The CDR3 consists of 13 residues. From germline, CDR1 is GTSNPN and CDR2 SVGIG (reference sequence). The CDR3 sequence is CAWSPRPSTEAFF. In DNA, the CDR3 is TGTGCCTGGAGTCCGCGGCCGAGCACTGAAGCTTTCTTT.

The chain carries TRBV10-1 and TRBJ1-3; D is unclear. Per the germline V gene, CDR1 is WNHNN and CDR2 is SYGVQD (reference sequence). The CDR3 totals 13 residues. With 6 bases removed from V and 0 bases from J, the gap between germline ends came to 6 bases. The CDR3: CASRSNSGNTIYF. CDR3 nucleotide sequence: TGCGCCAGCAGGTCCAACTCTGGAAACACCATATATTTT.

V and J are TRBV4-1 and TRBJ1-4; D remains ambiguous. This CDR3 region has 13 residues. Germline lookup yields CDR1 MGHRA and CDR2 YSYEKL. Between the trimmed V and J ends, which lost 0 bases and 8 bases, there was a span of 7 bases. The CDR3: CASSQDLGEKLFF. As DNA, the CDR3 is TGCGCCAGCAGCCAAGATTTGGGCGAAAAACTGTTTTTT.

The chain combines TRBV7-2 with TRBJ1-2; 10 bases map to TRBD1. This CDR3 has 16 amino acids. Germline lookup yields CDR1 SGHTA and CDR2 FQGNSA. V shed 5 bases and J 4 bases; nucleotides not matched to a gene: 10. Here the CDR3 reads CASSPGDRGQTYGYTF. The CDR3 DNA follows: TGTGCCAGCAGCCCAGGGGACAGGGGACAAACCTATGGCTACACCTTC.

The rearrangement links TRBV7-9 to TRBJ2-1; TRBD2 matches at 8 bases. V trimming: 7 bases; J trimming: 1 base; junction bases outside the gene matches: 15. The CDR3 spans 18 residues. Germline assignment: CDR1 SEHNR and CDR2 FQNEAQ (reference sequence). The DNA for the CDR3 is TGTGCCAGCATTCCGGGACTAGACTCCTTCCTATCCTACAATGAGCAGTTCTTC. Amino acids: CASIPGLDSFLSYNEQFF.

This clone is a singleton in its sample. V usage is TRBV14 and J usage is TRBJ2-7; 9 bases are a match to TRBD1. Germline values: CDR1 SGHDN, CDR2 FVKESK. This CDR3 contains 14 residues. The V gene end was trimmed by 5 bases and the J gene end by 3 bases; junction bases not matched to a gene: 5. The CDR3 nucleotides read TGTGCCAGCAGCTCGGGGACAGGGAACTACGAGCAGTACTTC. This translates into CASSSGTGNYEQYF.

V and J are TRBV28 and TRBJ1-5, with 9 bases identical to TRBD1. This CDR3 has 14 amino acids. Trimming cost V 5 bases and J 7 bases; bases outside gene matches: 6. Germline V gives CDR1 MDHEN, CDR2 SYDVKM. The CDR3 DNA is TGTGCCAGCAGTCAACAGGGGGCATGGCAGCCCCAGCATTTT. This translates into CASSQQGAWQPQHF.

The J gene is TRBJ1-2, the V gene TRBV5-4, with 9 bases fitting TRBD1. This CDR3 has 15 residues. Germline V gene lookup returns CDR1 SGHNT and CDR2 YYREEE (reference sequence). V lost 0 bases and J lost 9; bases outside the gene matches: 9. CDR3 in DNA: TGTGCCAGCAGCTTGGGAACAGGGACAGGGCGGAGCTACACCTTC. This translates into CASSLGTGTGRSYTF.

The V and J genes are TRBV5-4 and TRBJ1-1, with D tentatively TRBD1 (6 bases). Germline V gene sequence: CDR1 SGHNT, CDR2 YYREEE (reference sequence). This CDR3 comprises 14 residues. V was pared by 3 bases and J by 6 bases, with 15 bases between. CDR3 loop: CASSSTEGTPEAFF. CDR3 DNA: TGTGCCAGCAGCTCCACCGAGGGGACACCTGAAGCTTTCTTT. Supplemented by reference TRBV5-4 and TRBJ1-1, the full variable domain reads ETGVTQSPTHLIKTRGQQVTLRCSSQSGHNTVSWYQQALGQGPQFIFQYYREEENGRGNFPPRFSGLQFPNYSSELNVNALELDDSALYLCASSSTEGTPEAFFGQGTRLTVV.

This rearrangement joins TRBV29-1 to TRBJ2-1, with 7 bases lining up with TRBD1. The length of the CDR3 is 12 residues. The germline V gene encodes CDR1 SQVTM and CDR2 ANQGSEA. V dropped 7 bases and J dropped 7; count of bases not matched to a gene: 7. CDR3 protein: CSGMGQTNEQFF. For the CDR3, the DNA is TGCAGCGGTATGGGACAGACGAATGAGCAGTTCTTC.

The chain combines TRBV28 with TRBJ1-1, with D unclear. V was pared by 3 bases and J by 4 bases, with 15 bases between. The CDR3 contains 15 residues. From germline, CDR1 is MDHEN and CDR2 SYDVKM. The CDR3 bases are TGTGCCAGCAGTTTCCTAGCCCCGAGAAGCACTGAAGCTTTCTTT. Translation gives CASSFLAPRSTEAFF.

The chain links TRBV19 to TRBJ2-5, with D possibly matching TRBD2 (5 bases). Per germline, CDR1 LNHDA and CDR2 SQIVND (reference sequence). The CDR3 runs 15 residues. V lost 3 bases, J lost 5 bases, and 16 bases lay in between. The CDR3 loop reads CASSIGRDLGETQYF. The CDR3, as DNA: TGTGCCAGTAGTATCGGCCGGGATCTGGGGGAGACCCAGTACTTC.

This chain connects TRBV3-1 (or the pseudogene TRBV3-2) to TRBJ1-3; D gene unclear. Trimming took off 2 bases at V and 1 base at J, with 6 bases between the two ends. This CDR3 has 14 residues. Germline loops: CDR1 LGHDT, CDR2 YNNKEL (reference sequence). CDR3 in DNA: TGTGCCAGCAGCCAAAGAGGATCTGGAAACACCATATATTTT. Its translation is CASSQRGSGNTIYF.

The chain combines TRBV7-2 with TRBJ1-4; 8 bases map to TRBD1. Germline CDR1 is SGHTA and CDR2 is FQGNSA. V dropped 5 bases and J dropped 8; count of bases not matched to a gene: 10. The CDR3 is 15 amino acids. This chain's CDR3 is CASSTRTGRGEKLFF. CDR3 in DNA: TGTGCCAGCAGCACAAGGACAGGGAGGGGGGAAAAACTGTTTTTT.

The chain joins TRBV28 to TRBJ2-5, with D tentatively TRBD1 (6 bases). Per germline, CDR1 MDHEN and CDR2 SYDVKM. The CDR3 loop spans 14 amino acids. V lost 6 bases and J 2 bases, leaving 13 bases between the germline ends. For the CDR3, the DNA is TGTGCCAGCAGCGCAGGACAGCTACAAGAGACCCAGTACTTC. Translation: CASSAGQLQETQYF. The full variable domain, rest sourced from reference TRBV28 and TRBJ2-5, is DVKVTQSSRYLVKRTGEKVFLECVQDMDHENMFWYRQDPGLGLRLIYFSYDVKMKEKGDIPEGYSVSREKKERFSLILESASTNQTSMYLCASSAGQLQETQYFGPGTRLLVL.

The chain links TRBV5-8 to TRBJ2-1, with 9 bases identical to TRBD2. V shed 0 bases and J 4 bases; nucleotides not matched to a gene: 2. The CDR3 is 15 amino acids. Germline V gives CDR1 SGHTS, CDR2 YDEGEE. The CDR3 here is CASSLGLADYNEQFF. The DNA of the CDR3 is TGTGCCAGCAGCTTGGGACTAGCGGATTACAATGAGCAGTTCTTC.

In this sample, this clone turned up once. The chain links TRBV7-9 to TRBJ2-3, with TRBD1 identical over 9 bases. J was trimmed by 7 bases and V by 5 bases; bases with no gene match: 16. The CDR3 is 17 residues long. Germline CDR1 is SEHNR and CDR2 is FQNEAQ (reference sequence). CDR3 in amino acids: CASSQRTGVGWSNTQYF. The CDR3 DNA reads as TGTGCCAGCAGCCAGCGGACAGGGGTGGGTTGGTCCAATACGCAGTATTTT.

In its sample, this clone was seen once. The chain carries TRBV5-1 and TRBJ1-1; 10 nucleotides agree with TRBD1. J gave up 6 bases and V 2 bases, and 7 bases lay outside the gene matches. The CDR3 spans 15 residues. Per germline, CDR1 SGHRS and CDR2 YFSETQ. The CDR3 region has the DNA TGCGCCAGCAGCTTCGGGACAGGGGAAGTTGCTGAAGCTTTCTTT. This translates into CASSFGTGEVAEAFF.

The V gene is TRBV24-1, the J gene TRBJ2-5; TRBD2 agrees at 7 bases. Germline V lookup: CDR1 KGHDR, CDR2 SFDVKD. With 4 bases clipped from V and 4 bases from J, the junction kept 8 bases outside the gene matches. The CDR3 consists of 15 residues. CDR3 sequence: CATSERLAALETQYF. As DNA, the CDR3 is TGTGCCACCAGTGAGCGGCTAGCGGCACTAGAGACCCAGTACTTC.

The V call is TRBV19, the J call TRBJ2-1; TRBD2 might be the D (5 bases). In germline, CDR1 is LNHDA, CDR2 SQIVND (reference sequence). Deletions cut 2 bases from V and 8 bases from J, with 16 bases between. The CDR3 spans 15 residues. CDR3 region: CASSIMASSPDEQFF. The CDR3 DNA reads TGTGCCAGTAGTATAATGGCTAGCAGTCCGGATGAGCAGTTCTTC.

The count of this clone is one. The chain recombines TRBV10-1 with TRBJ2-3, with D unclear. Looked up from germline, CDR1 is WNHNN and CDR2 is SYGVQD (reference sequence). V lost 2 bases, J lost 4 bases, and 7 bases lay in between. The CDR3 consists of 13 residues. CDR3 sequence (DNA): TGCGCCAGCAGTGAGACTAAGGCAGATACGCAGTATTTT. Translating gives CASSETKADTQYF.

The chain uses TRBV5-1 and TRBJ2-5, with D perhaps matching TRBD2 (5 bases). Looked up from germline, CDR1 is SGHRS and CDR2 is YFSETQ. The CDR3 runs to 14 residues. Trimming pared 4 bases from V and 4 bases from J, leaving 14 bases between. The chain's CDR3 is CASSLRRSGETQYF. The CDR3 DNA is TGCGCCAGCAGCCTCCGAAGGAGCGGAGAGACCCAGTACTTC.

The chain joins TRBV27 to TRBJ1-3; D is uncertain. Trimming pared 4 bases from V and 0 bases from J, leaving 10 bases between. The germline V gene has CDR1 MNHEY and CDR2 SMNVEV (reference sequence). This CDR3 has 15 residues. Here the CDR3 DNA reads TGTGCCAGCAGTTCACTCCGGAGCTCTGGAAACACCATATATTTT. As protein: CASSSLRSSGNTIYF.

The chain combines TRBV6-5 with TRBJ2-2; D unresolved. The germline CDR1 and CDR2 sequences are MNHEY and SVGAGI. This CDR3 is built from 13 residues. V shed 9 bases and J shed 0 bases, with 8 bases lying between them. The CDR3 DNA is TGTGCCAGTAGATCACCGAACACCGGGGAGCTGTTTTTT. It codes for CASRSPNTGELFF.

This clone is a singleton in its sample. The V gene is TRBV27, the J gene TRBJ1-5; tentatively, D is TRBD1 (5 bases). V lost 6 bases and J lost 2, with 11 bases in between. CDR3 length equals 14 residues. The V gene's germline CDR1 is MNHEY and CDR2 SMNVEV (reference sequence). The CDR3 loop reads CASSQLGGNQPQHF. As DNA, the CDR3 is TGTGCCAGCAGCCAATTAGGGGGCAATCAGCCCCAGCATTTT.

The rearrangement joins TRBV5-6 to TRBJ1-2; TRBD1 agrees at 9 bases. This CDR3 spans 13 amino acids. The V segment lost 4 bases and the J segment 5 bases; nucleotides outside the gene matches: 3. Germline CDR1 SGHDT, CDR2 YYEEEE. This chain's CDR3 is CASSTGTGYGYTF. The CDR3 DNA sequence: TGTGCCAGCAGCACCGGGACAGGGTATGGCTACACCTTC.

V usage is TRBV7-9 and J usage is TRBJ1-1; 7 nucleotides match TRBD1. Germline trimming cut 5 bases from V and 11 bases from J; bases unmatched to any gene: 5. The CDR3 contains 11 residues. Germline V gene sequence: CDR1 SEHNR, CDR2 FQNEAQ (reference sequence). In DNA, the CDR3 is TGTGCCAGCAGCCGAGACAGGGACGCTTTCTTT. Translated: CASSRDRDAFF.

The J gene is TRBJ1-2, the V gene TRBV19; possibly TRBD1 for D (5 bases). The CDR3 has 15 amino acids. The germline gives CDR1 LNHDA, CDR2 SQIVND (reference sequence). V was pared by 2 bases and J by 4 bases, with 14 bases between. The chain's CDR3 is CASSIQGGSIYGYTF. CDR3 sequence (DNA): TGTGCCAGTAGTATACAGGGTGGGTCTATCTATGGCTACACCTTC.